This TCR beta chain was obtained from a study of regulatory T cells in long-lasting Graves disease. On the study more broadly: Over 5 years of antithyroid drugs plus positive TSH receptor antibodies defined persistent Graves' disease.

TCR beta libraries were built with iRepertoire HTBI primers and Arm-PCR of CDR3 regions. Authors' data handling: Throughout the samples, researchers identified roughly 59 TRBV and approximately 15 TRBJ segments. MiXCR was run by TCRdb on the multiplex PCR reads, yielding one entry per CDR3 protein. For this entry, the V and J calls and clone size follow TCRdb and not the study's own pipeline. Among 400,000 to 500,000 distinct CDR3 sequences, under 25% were seen once, and the ten largest hold over 7.5%. This clonotype came up a few times. The antigen is unknown. Indicated time point: persistent/refractory GD, antithyroid drugs over 5 years with positive TRAb. Extracted PBMC RNA gave rise to the TCR library. Patients all came to the study from an endocrinology department in Xi'an, China. Germline CDR1 reads MNHEY; CDR2 reads SVGEGT. The CDR3 sequence is 14 residues long. The V and J ends lost 2 bases and 4 bases respectively, with 11 bases between them.

Study results and caveats: Persistent cases of Graves' showed reduced TCR diversity relative to newly diagnosed patients.

This sequence originates from a female donor with Graves disease. V is TRBV6-2 or TRBV6-3 and J is TRBJ1-2; D is unresolved. The sequencing used peripheral blood mononuclear cells (PBMCs), collected when the disease was refractory, from a patient treated with antithyroid drugs. CDR3 residues: CASSYKGRGYGYTF. The CDR3 DNA reads TGTGCCAGCAGTTACAAGGGTCGGGGCTATGGCTACACCTTC.